The rows below give T cell receptor beta chains drawn from one sample of a study of response to subunit inactivated influenza vaccine. MiXCR, run by TCRdb on the RT-PCR reads, gives a single entry per CDR3 protein. Found here are around 520,000 distinct CDR3 sequences, approximately 24% of them singletons; the top ten hold under 2.5%. Here the sequenced sample was CD4+ T cells sorted from PBMCs, taken around 5 days after vaccination. These receptors were obtained from a man aged 50 to 60 who received an inactivated influenza vaccine. CDR3s include the opening cysteine and the closing phenylalanine or tryptophan. The order of the fields is clone size, V gene, J gene, D gene, CDR3 DNA, CDR3 protein. D genes are given only for firm matches. The size entry is marked missing in some rows and otherwise reads once, few, many or a size class.

abundance: few; v_gene: TRBV5-4; j_gene: TRBJ1-4; d_gene: -; CDR3nt: TGTGCCAGCAGCTCAGACAGAAACAATGAAAAACTGTTTTTT; CDR3aa: CASSSDRNNEKLFF
abundance: few; v_gene: TRBV5-1; j_gene: TRBJ2-7; d_gene: -; CDR3nt: TGCGCCAGCACCATTTTGGGGGGTCCCGACTACGAGCAGTACTTC; CDR3aa: CASTILGGPDYEQYF
abundance: few; v_gene: TRBV20-1; j_gene: TRBJ2-3; d_gene: -; CDR3nt: TGCAGTGCTAGGTCGGGGGGCCGCACAGATACGCAGTATTTT; CDR3aa: CSARSGGRTDTQYF
abundance: -; v_gene: TRBV29-1; j_gene: TRBJ2-2; d_gene: -; CDR3nt: TGCAGCGCCCGGGGGGCCACGGGGACCGGGGAGCTGTTTTTT; CDR3aa: CSARGATGTGELFF
abundance: -; v_gene: TRBV19; j_gene: TRBJ1-2; d_gene: -; CDR3nt: TGTGCCAGTAGTATCAAGACCCCCCGAGGCTATGGCTACACCTTC; CDR3aa: CASSIKTPRGYGYTF
abundance: many; v_gene: TRBV5-1; j_gene: TRBJ2-5; d_gene: -; CDR3nt: TGCGCCAGCAGCTTTGAGGTCAGGGGAGAGACCCAGTACTTC; CDR3aa: CASSFEVRGETQYF
abundance: -; v_gene: TRBV28; j_gene: TRBJ2-3; d_gene: -; CDR3nt: TGTGCCACCTATGGCAACACAGATACGCAGTATTTT; CDR3aa: CATYGNTDTQYF
abundance: -; v_gene: TRBV5-1; j_gene: TRBJ2-1; d_gene: TRBD2; CDR3nt: TGCGCCAGCAGCCCAGTCCTAGCGGGAGGTGGGGCCAATGAGCAGTTCTTC; CDR3aa: CASSPVLAGGGANEQFF
abundance: few; v_gene: TRBV6-5; j_gene: TRBJ1-2; d_gene: TRBD1; CDR3nt: TGTGCCAGCAGTTCGGGACAGGGGATCAGCTACACCTTC; CDR3aa: CASSSGQGISYTF
abundance: few; v_gene: TRBV12-3/TRBV12-4; j_gene: TRBJ2-7; d_gene: TRBD1; CDR3nt: TGTGCCAGCAGTTCCCACTCCGGGACAGGGTCCTACGAGCAGTACTTC; CDR3aa: CASSSHSGTGSYEQYF
abundance: many; v_gene: TRBV12-3/TRBV12-4; j_gene: TRBJ2-3; d_gene: -; CDR3nt: TGTGCCAGCAGTTCAACAGGACCCTCAGATACGCAGTATTTT; CDR3aa: CASSSTGPSDTQYF
abundance: -; v_gene: TRBV20-1; j_gene: TRBJ2-7; d_gene: -; CDR3nt: TGCAGTGCTAGAGATTTACGGAAATCATCCTACGAGCAGTACTTC; CDR3aa: CSARDLRKSSYEQYF
abundance: -; v_gene: TRBV5-5; j_gene: TRBJ2-7; d_gene: -; CDR3nt: TGTGCCAGCAGCTTGATGGGGCAAAACAAGGAGCAGTACTTC; CDR3aa: CASSLMGQNKEQYF
abundance: -; v_gene: TRBV20-1; j_gene: TRBJ2-3; d_gene: -; CDR3nt: TGCAGTGCTCAGGGGGGGACTAAGACAACAGATACGCAGTATTTT; CDR3aa: CSAQGGTKTTDTQYF
abundance: many; v_gene: TRBV24-1; j_gene: TRBJ2-5; d_gene: TRBD2; CDR3nt: TGTGCCACCAGTGATATAGGGACTAGCGGGAGGGCTGTCGAGACCCAGTACTTC; CDR3aa: CATSDIGTSGRAVETQYF
abundance: -; v_gene: TRBV20-1; j_gene: TRBJ1-1; d_gene: -; CDR3nt: TGCAGTGCCCAAAGACAGTTGGCGGACACTGAAGCTTTCTTT; CDR3aa: CSAQRQLADTEAFF
abundance: few; v_gene: TRBV5-1; j_gene: TRBJ2-1; d_gene: -; CDR3nt: TGCGCCAGCACCATCAGGACGGGGTCGTACAATGAGCAGTTCTTC; CDR3aa: CASTIRTGSYNEQFF
abundance: few; v_gene: TRBV5-1; j_gene: TRBJ2-7; d_gene: -; CDR3nt: TGCGCCAGCAGCTTGGACAGTTTAACACTCTACGAGTTGGGCTACGAGCAGTACTTC; CDR3aa: CASSLDSLTLYELGYEQYF
abundance: -; v_gene: TRBV4-3; j_gene: TRBJ2-7; d_gene: TRBD1; CDR3nt: TGCGCCAGCAGCCAAGTAACAGGGGCCGACGAACAGTACTTC; CDR3aa: CASSQVTGADEQYF
abundance: few; v_gene: TRBV2; j_gene: TRBJ2-7; d_gene: -; CDR3nt: TGTGCCAGCAGTAGAGGGATAGGCGAGCAGTACTTC; CDR3aa: CASSRGIGEQYF
abundance: -; v_gene: TRBV3-1; j_gene: TRBJ2-2; d_gene: TRBD1; CDR3nt: TGTGCCAGCAGCCAAGGGAGGACAGGGCGAATCGGGGAGCTGTTTTTT; CDR3aa: CASSQGRTGRIGELFF
abundance: few; v_gene: TRBV7-2; j_gene: TRBJ2-1; d_gene: -; CDR3nt: TGTGCCAGCAGCCCTCAGTCGGGGGCGGAGAACTACAATGAGCAGTTCTTC; CDR3aa: CASSPQSGAENYNEQFF
abundance: -; v_gene: TRBV6-1; j_gene: TRBJ2-1; d_gene: TRBD1; CDR3nt: TGTGCCAGCAGATGGGGGACAGGGTACAATGAGCAGTTCTTC; CDR3aa: CASRWGTGYNEQFF
abundance: -; v_gene: TRBV18; j_gene: TRBJ2-5; d_gene: TRBD1; CDR3nt: TGTGCCAGCTCATCGAGGACAGGGGTGGGAGAGACCCAGTACTTC; CDR3aa: CASSSRTGVGETQYF
abundance: -; v_gene: TRBV20-1; j_gene: TRBJ1-2; d_gene: -; CDR3nt: TGCAGTGCTAGCTCGGCCACCGGGGCCTATGGCTACACCTTC; CDR3aa: CSASSATGAYGYTF
abundance: -; v_gene: TRBV20-1; j_gene: TRBJ2-7; d_gene: -; CDR3nt: TGCAGTGCTAGAGATCCCGGGACGGGAACCTACGAGCAGTACTTC; CDR3aa: CSARDPGTGTYEQYF
abundance: -; v_gene: TRBV6-2/TRBV6-3; j_gene: TRBJ2-1; d_gene: -; CDR3nt: TGTGCCAGCAGTAACGGGGGACGTGAGCAGTTCTTC; CDR3aa: CASSNGGREQFF
abundance: few; v_gene: TRBV21-1; j_gene: TRBJ2-2; d_gene: -; CDR3nt: TGTGCCAGCAGCAAGACGGGGGAGAGTAACACCGGGGAGCTGTTTTTT; CDR3aa: CASSKTGESNTGELFF
abundance: -; v_gene: TRBV10-3; j_gene: TRBJ2-7; d_gene: -; CDR3nt: TGTGCCACGGCCCCAGGGCTCACTGCATTTCGCTACGAGCAGTACTTC; CDR3aa: CATAPGLTAFRYEQYF
abundance: few; v_gene: TRBV6-5; j_gene: TRBJ2-7; d_gene: -; CDR3nt: TGTGCCAGCAGTTACGGGCGGCGCTACGAGCAGTACTTC; CDR3aa: CASSYGRRYEQYF
abundance: few; v_gene: TRBV24-1; j_gene: TRBJ1-5; d_gene: -; CDR3nt: TGTGCCACCAGTGACCCCACAGGGAACGTCAATCAGCCCCAGCATTTT; CDR3aa: CATSDPTGNVNQPQHF
abundance: -; v_gene: TRBV5-1; j_gene: TRBJ1-6; d_gene: TRBD1; CDR3nt: TGCGCCAGCAGCTTGGCCACGGACAGGGGGTCACCCCTCCACTTT; CDR3aa: CASSLATDRGSPLHF
abundance: -; v_gene: TRBV30; j_gene: TRBJ2-6; d_gene: TRBD1; CDR3nt: TGTGCCTGGAAGGACAGGGGGGCTGGGGCCAACGTCCTGACTTTC; CDR3aa: CAWKDRGAGANVLTF
abundance: few; v_gene: TRBV4-3; j_gene: TRBJ2-3; d_gene: TRBD2; CDR3nt: TGCGCCAGCAGCCAAGTTGTGGGACTAGCGGCGGATACGCAGTATTTT; CDR3aa: CASSQVVGLAADTQYF
abundance: -; v_gene: TRBV20-1; j_gene: TRBJ2-5; d_gene: TRBD1; CDR3nt: TGCAGTGCTATTCTGACAGGGGGAGCGGAGACCCAGTACTTC; CDR3aa: CSAILTGGAETQYF
abundance: -; v_gene: TRBV5-1; j_gene: TRBJ2-7; d_gene: -; CDR3nt: TGCGCCAGCAGCTTGGAAAGAGGGGACGAGCAGTACTTC; CDR3aa: CASSLERGDEQYF
abundance: -; v_gene: TRBV5-5; j_gene: TRBJ1-1; d_gene: -; CDR3nt: TGTGCCAGCAGCTTGCGGACGGGAGGGGAGACTGAAGCTTTCTTT; CDR3aa: CASSLRTGGETEAFF
abundance: -; v_gene: TRBV12-3/TRBV12-4; j_gene: TRBJ2-3; d_gene: TRBD2; CDR3nt: TGTGCCAGCGCATATACGGGAGGACTAGTCCATACGCAGTATTTT; CDR3aa: CASAYTGGLVHTQYF
abundance: -; v_gene: TRBV5-1; j_gene: TRBJ2-5; d_gene: -; CDR3nt: TGCGCCAGCAGCTTGTGGAGATCGGAGACCCAGTACTTC; CDR3aa: CASSLWRSETQYF
abundance: -; v_gene: TRBV24-1; j_gene: TRBJ1-2; d_gene: -; CDR3nt: TGTGCCACCAGTGGACGGGGCCTTAACTATGGCTACACCTTC; CDR3aa: CATSGRGLNYGYTF
abundance: -; v_gene: TRBV10-2; j_gene: TRBJ2-1; d_gene: -; CDR3nt: TGCGCCAGCAACCGAGCTGGAGGGGGCAATGAGCAGTTCTTC; CDR3aa: CASNRAGGGNEQFF
abundance: few; v_gene: TRBV7-2; j_gene: TRBJ2-7; d_gene: -; CDR3nt: TGTGCCAGCAGCTTAATGTTTGGGACAAACGGTCCCTACGAGCAGTACTTC; CDR3aa: CASSLMFGTNGPYEQYF
abundance: few; v_gene: TRBV25-1; j_gene: TRBJ2-1; d_gene: TRBD2; CDR3nt: TGTGCCAGCAGTGCCCCCTTGGGGGGAGGGAACTTCAATGAGCAGTTCTTC; CDR3aa: CASSAPLGGGNFNEQFF
abundance: -; v_gene: TRBV20-1; j_gene: TRBJ1-2; d_gene: TRBD1; CDR3nt: TGCAGTGCGACAGGGGTGCGTCACTATGGCTACACCTTC; CDR3aa: CSATGVRHYGYTF
abundance: -; v_gene: TRBV20-1; j_gene: TRBJ2-1; d_gene: TRBD2; CDR3nt: TGCAGTGCTCTTGCCGGGGGGGCCGGGGATGAGCAGTTCTTC; CDR3aa: CSALAGGAGDEQFF
abundance: few; v_gene: TRBV6-5; j_gene: TRBJ2-7; d_gene: TRBD2; CDR3nt: TGTGCCAGCAGTTACGGTGGGGGGGAGGTAAGTGGCTACGAGCAGTACTTC; CDR3aa: CASSYGGGEVSGYEQYF
abundance: -; v_gene: TRBV20-1; j_gene: TRBJ2-5; d_gene: -; CDR3nt: TGCAGTGCTAGAGGGACATACCAAGAGACCCAGTACTTC; CDR3aa: CSARGTYQETQYF
abundance: many; v_gene: TRBV12-3/TRBV12-4; j_gene: TRBJ2-7; d_gene: -; CDR3nt: TGTGCCAGCAGCCTAGCGCACTCCTACGAGCAGTACTTC; CDR3aa: CASSLAHSYEQYF